One and the same sample provided the 22 T cell receptor beta chains below, sequenced in a study of chemoradiotherapy in HPV16-positive cancers. The repertoire was sequenced with immunoSEQ multiplex PCR; TCRdb's copy has only in-frame clones and lacks some. The table records about 68,000 clones, about nine tenths of them present only once. The material was blood, obtained from a patient who underwent chemoradiotherapy. These receptors all come from a human donor with HPV-associated anogenital cancer.

V usage is TRBV7-3 and J usage is TRBJ2-5; 8 bases agree with TRBD2. The trim removed 2 bases at V and 3 bases at J, leaving 5 bases unmatched. CDR1 and CDR2 from the germline V gene are SGHTA and FQGTGA. The CDR3 is 15 residues long. Here the CDR3 reads CASSLGGGLEETQYF. The DNA of the CDR3 is TGTGCCAGCAGCTTAGGCGGGGGGCTCGAAGAGACCCAGTACTTC. Full variable domain (rest looked up from reference TRBV7-3 and TRBJ2-5): GAGVSQTPSNKVTEKGKYVELRCDPISGHTALYWYRQSLGQGPEFLIYFQGTGAADDSGLPNDRFFAVRPEGSVSTLKIQRTERGDSAVYLCASSLGGGLEETQYFGPGTRLLVL.

This clone showed up just a few times. This chain links TRBV30 with TRBJ1-4, with unresolved D. This CDR3 has 14 amino acids. Per the germline V gene, CDR1 is GTSNPN and CDR2 is SVGIG (reference sequence). V lost 5 bases to trimming and J lost 8 bases, with 18 bases between them. The CDR3 DNA reads as TGTGCCTGGGCTCCACACCGCCTCGGGGAAAAACTGTTTTTT. Protein sequence: CAWAPHRLGEKLFF.

The chain employs TRBV2 and TRBJ1-2; D uncertain. Trimming left V 5 bases short and J 2 bases short, with 15 bases between. Germline V CDR1 and CDR2: SNHLY, FYNNEI. This CDR3 has 15 residues. The CDR3 DNA reads TGTGCCAGCAGTCAAGGTCAGGCGGGGAACTATGGCTACACCTTC. Protein: CASSQGQAGNYGYTF.

The chain joins TRBV28 to TRBJ2-7, with D perhaps matching TRBD2 (6 bases). Trimming stripped 3 bases from V and 4 bases from J, with 16 bases between. The CDR3 runs 15 residues. From germline, CDR1 is MDHEN and CDR2 SYDVKM. The CDR3 sequence: CASSFSGSGLYEQYF. The CDR3 DNA follows: TGTGCCAGCAGTTTCTCTGGTAGCGGTCTGTACGAGCAGTACTTC.

CDR3 amino acids: CASSEREGDQPQHF. The CDR3 DNA sequence: TGTGCCAGCAGTGAAAGGGAGGGGGACCAGCCCCAGCATTTT. The chain carries TRBV6-1 and TRBJ1-5, with D perhaps TRBD1 (6 bases). CDR3 length: 14 amino acids. Germline lookup yields CDR1 MNHNS and CDR2 SASEGT. Trimming stripped 2 bases from V and 7 bases from J, with 12 bases between.

The chain has TRBV25-1 and TRBJ1-2, with D tentatively TRBD1 (5 bases). CDR1 and CDR2 (germline): MGHDK, SYGVNS. The CDR3 sequence is 13 residues long. Trimming removed 9 bases from V and 1 base from J, with 12 bases in between. The DNA of the CDR3 is TGTGCCAGTCGAGGGGCCAATAACTATGGCTACACCTTC. Translating gives CASRGANNYGYTF.

This chain joins TRBV5-6 and TRBJ2-2; TRBD1 is a possible D gene (5 bases). V was trimmed by 0 bases and J by 8 bases, leaving 11 bases between them. Germline loops: CDR1 SGHDT, CDR2 YYEEEE. This CDR3 has 14 residues. This CDR3 is CASSLDKGLGELFF. The CDR3 bases are TGTGCCAGCAGCTTGGACAAGGGGCTGGGGGAGCTGTTTTTT.

V usage is TRBV5-1 and J usage is TRBJ2-7, with 11 bases lining up with TRBD1. The germline V gene encodes CDR1 SGHRS and CDR2 YFSETQ. The CDR3 covers 15 residues. V shed 3 bases and J 0 bases; nucleotides not matched to a gene: 2. The CDR3 sequence: CASSWDRGTSYEQYF. CDR3 nucleotides: TGCGCCAGCAGCTGGGACAGGGGGACCTCCTACGAGCAGTACTTC.

This rearrangement joins TRBV29-1 to TRBJ1-1; 9 bases are shared with TRBD1. There are 14 residues in the CDR3. V dropped 6 bases and J dropped 0; count of bases not matched to a gene: 5. The germline V gene has CDR1 SQVTM and CDR2 ANQGSEA. The CDR3 protein is CSVRQGGMNTEAFF. DNA of the CDR3: TGCAGCGTCCGACAGGGGGGCATGAACACTGAAGCTTTCTTT.

The V gene is TRBV12-2, the J gene TRBJ1-5; the table's D call TRBD1 went unverified against the DNA. TRBV12-2 is labeled a pseudogene. CDR3 size: 19 residues. The DNA for the CDR3 is TGTGCAAAGCATATGCCTCTTGATCACAGGGGGCGCGCAAATCAGCCCCAGCATTTT. Translation: CAKHMPLDHRGRANQPQHF.

The rearrangement uses TRBV6-1 and TRBJ2-5; 7 bases align to TRBD1. Germline CDR1 MNHNS, CDR2 SASEGT. The CDR3 covers 14 residues. Trimming cost V 5 bases and J 5 bases; bases outside gene matches: 8. CDR3 loop: CASSKGQPVETQYF. CDR3 nucleotides: TGTGCCAGCAGTAAGGGACAGCCGGTGGAGACCCAGTACTTC.

This clone was observed once. CDR3 protein: CASRGSGEGDRNEQFF. In nucleotides, the CDR3 is TGTGCCAGCAGGGGATCGGGGGAGGGGGACCGCAATGAGCAGTTCTTC. This chain connects TRBV28 to TRBJ2-1; possible D gene TRBD2, 7 bases. CDR3 size: 16 residues. The V gene's germline CDR1 is MDHEN and CDR2 SYDVKM. The V end lost 6 bases, the J end lost 6 bases, and 21 bases lay between the germline ends.

V gene TRBV5-1 combines with J gene TRBJ2-7, with 8 bases identical to TRBD1. This CDR3 comprises 14 residues. The V and J ends lost 0 bases and 4 bases, in that order; junction bases with no gene match: 3. Germline V lookup: CDR1 SGHRS, CDR2 YFSETQ. The CDR3 DNA sequence: TGCGCCAGCAGCTTGGTACAGGGGGAGTACGAGCAGTACTTC. Amino acids: CASSLVQGEYEQYF.

This sequence joins TRBV5-6 and TRBJ2-7; no firm D call. Germline CDR1 is SGHDT and CDR2 is YYEEEE. The CDR3 loop spans 14 amino acids. Trimming removed 0 bases at V and 1 base at J, with 8 bases between. For the CDR3, the DNA is TGTGCCAGCAGCTTGGAGGTGGGTTCCTACGAGCAGTACTTC. Translation gives CASSLEVGSYEQYF.

The chain recombines TRBV30 with TRBJ1-5; D is unresolved. This CDR3 comprises 12 residues. Germline-derived CDR1 and CDR2 are GTSNPN and SVGIG (reference sequence). V lost 0 bases, J lost 6 bases, and 6 bases lay in between. CDR3 in amino acids: CAWSVNGQPQHF. The CDR3 coding sequence is TGTGCCTGGAGTGTAAATGGTCAGCCCCAGCATTTT.

The chain employs TRBV7-9 and TRBJ1-1; 11 nucleotides agree with TRBD1. Per the germline V gene, CDR1 is SEHNR and CDR2 is FQNEAQ (reference sequence). Trimming removed 5 bases from V and 8 bases from J; junction bases left unmatched: 13. The CDR3 runs to 16 residues. The CDR3 reads CASSHDEGQGAKEAFF. The CDR3 DNA reads TGTGCCAGCAGCCACGATGAAGGACAGGGGGCGAAAGAAGCTTTCTTT.

The rearrangement joins TRBV28 to TRBJ2-5; 7 bases match TRBD2. CDR1 and CDR2 (germline): MDHEN, SYDVKM. The CDR3 loop spans 17 amino acids. V trimming: 5 bases; J trimming: 0 bases; junction bases outside the gene matches: 12. The CDR3 DNA is TGTGCCAGCAGTGTCCTCAAGACCGGGGGGTACCAAGAGACCCAGTACTTC. Protein sequence: CASSVLKTGGYQETQYF.

The gene calls are TRBV5-8 and TRBJ2-5; D possibly corresponds to TRBD1 (6 bases). V lost 0 bases to trimming and J lost 7 bases, with 19 bases between them. The CDR3 runs 16 residues. Germline V gene lookup returns CDR1 SGHTS and CDR2 YDEGEE. The CDR3 loop is CASSLGGQPSFRTQYF. CDR3 nucleotide sequence: TGTGCCAGCAGCTTGGGTGGACAGCCGTCGTTTAGGACCCAGTACTTC.

The chain recombines TRBV11-1 with TRBJ2-1; 9 nucleotides align to TRBD2. The CDR3 is 14 residues long. The germline V gene has CDR1 SGHAT and CDR2 FQDESV (reference sequence). Trimming took 3 bases from V and 7 from J; bases not matched to a gene: 4. CDR3: CASSFSLAGNEQFF. Here the CDR3 DNA reads TGTGCCAGCAGCTTCTCCCTAGCGGGAAATGAGCAGTTCTTC.

This clone turned up a few times. V usage is TRBV4-1 and J usage is TRBJ1-2; 7 bases map to TRBD1. Trimming at V came to 2 bases and at J to 7 bases, leaving 10 bases not matched to a gene. The CDR3 extends over 15 amino acids. Germline-derived CDR1 and CDR2 are MGHRA and YSYEKL. The DNA for the CDR3 is TGCGCCAGCAGCCAACCGACGGGGACAGTCAGTGGCTACACCTTC. It codes for CASSQPTGTVSGYTF.

The gene calls are TRBV11-2 and TRBJ2-7; D might be TRBD2 (6 bases). Deletions cut 0 bases from V and 1 base from J, with 13 bases between. The CDR3 loop spans 16 amino acids. Germline CDR1 and CDR2: SGHAT and FQNNGV. In nucleotides, the CDR3 is TGTGCCAGCAGCTTAGAGGCTAGCGACCCTTCCTACGAGCAGTACTTC. As protein: CASSLEASDPSYEQYF.

This chain joins TRBV7-9 and TRBJ2-2, with D possibly being TRBD1 or TRBD2 (5 bases each). There are 15 residues in the CDR3. CDR1 is SEHNR and CDR2 is FQNEAQ in the germline V gene (reference sequence). Trimming pared 3 bases from V and 2 bases from J, leaving 10 bases between. CDR3 bases: TGTGCCAGCAGCTTGGGGACCTCAAACACCGGGGAGCTGTTTTTT. Amino acid sequence: CASSLGTSNTGELFF.